This T cell receptor beta chain appears in the sequencing data of a study of shared clonotypes between healthy human individuals (dated by TCRdb to about 2020). Regarding the study in general: The cohort included a few men and two women between 18 and 49 years of age. To estimate repertoire size and how much clonotypes are shared between individuals, the study performed deep sequencing of blood TCR repertoires from about five healthy adults. For each donor, CD4 naive and CD4 memory were each given three plates, CD8 naive was given two plates, and CD8 memory was given one plate. Per donor, leukapheresis produced somewhere between about 0.9 and 9.5 billion PBMCs. To increase sequencing depth and limit assay-specific biases, different laboratories used diverse techniques to prepare libraries and sequence TCR repertoires.

For the CD8 naive samples, CD45RO-negative cells were positively selected for CCR7, yielding a CD45RA+CCR7+ population from which TemRA cells were excluded. The donors were healthy, HIV-negative adults with no recently reported acute infections or vaccinations. Every donor was a Caucasian adult residing in Nashville, Tennessee, USA. Blood was obtained by leukapheresis, after which PBMCs were separated by Ficoll-Histopaque density gradient centrifugation and cryopreserved in liquid nitrogen vapor phase. Analytical flow cytometry was used to check the purity and quantity of every magnetically sorted T cell population. Each sorted fraction had its genomic DNA isolated and then quantified by UV absorbance on a Nanodrop 2000c. Comment on this clone: Its antigen specificity is not known. Within one base of it there is no much larger clone, and no base qualities were kept.

Broad study findings and their caveats: When a handful of donors were compared, the shared fraction of clonotypes was roughly 4.8% for naive CD4, 3.5% to 4% for naive CD8, more than 2% for memory CD4, and 0.35% to 0.4% for memory CD8. Sampling was restricted to blood, and TCR repertoires in tissues likely differ from the TCR repertoires found in blood. Clonotypes shared by all four sorted-subset donors showed higher generation probabilities than non-shared clonotypes. Estimated clonotype richness was generally larger for naive than for memory subsets. Pairwise subsampling led to the expectation that sequencing depth would affect the degree of clonotype sharing among donors. Because the study included only a small number of donors, the genetic and exposure-history diversity represented was limited. Even with the large sequencing depth, rarefaction of the sorted-subset datasets indicated that sequencing was incomplete.

Relative to germline, V is 6 bases shorter and J is 8 bases shorter, with 13 bases between their ends. CDR1 and CDR2, per the germline V gene (reference sequence), are LNHDA and SQIVND. The CDR3, from cysteine to phenylalanine, totals 12 residues. Only CDR3 DNA remains: 36 bases, in frame from the first base. Using the deep immunoSEQ assay, TCR CDR3 regions were amplified from genomic DNA by multiplex PCR. Genomic DNA extracted from each cell subset was distributed evenly over all wells of several immunoSEQ 96-well plates, and each plate served as one replicate. Each replicate PCR for sorted subsets received around 0.2 ug genomic DNA, equal to around 32,000 T cell genomes. Purified libraries were measured with a Qubit 3.0 fluorometer, size-checked on a Bioanalyzer 2100, and measured again with the KAPA Library Quantification kit. A separate single-read 150-cycle Illumina NextSeq 550 flow cell was used to sequence each immunoSEQ 96-well plate. On the study's bioinformatics: The immunoSEQ output contained only junctional sequences without quality scores, so filtering could not match that applied to full-length reads. To assign V/J genes and CDR3, sequences were annotated against IMGT germline references using PyIR, a Python wrapper for IgBLAST v1.9. Reads were filtered out if the reads had weak V/J assignments (E-value above 1e-6), no CDR3, stop codons, out-of-frame junctions, or ambiguous translated residues. V3J clonotypes were defined as sequences sharing an identical inferred V gene, J gene, and CDR3 amino acid sequence. Percentage overlap between repertoires was computed as shared unique clonotypes divided by the size of the smaller repertoire. Richness of each repertoire was evaluated using RTK rarefaction, the Chao1 estimator, and Recon v2.1 estimates of unobserved clonotypes. For all TCRbeta clonotypes obtained by the gDNA method from a handful of donors, generation probabilities were computed with OLGA. In TCRdb, the immuneACCESS table is reduced to in-frame sequences with V and J assigned. These tables do not hold every clone; where another copy was compared, an unresolved V gene accounts for under half, and the others remain unexplained. That table supplies the V and J calls and clone size; D and trimming were determined from the DNA. Recorded for this sample are roughly 550,000 clones; about 95% of them occurred a single time. The ten largest clones represent around 0.097% of the sample.

This receptor was taken from a woman younger than 45 in good health. Sequenced sample: naive CD8+ T cells sorted from blood. The cell subset or site label corresponds to: CD45RA+CCR7+. The V and J genes are TRBV19 and TRBJ1-2, with a tentative D gene TRBD1 over 5 matching bases. This receptor has the CDR3 CASSVQENGYTF. The base sequence is TGTGCCAGTAGCGTACAGGAGAACGGCTACACCTTC.